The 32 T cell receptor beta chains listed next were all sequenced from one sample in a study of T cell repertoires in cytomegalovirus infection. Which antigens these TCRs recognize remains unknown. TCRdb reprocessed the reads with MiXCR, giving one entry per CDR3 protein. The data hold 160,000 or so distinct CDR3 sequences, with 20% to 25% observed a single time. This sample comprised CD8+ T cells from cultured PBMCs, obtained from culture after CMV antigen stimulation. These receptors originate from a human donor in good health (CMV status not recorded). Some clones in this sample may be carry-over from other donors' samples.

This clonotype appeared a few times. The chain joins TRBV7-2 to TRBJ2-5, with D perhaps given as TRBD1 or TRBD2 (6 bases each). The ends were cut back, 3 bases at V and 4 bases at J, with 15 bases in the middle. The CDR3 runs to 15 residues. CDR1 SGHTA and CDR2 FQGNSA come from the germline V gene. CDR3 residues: CASSLEGGYGETQYF. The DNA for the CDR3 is TGTGCCAGCAGCTTGGAGGGGGGCTATGGAGAGACCCAGTACTTC. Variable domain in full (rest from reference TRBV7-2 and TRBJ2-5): GAGVSQSPSNKVTEKGKDVELRCDPISGHTALYWYRQSLGQGLEFLIYFQGNSAPDKSGLPSDRFSAERTGGSVSTLTIQRTQQEDSAVYLCASSLEGGYGETQYFGPGTRLLVL.

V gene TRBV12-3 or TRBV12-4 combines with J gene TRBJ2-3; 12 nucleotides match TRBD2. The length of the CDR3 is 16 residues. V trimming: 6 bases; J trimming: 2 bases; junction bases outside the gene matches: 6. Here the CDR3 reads CASSFTSGGHTDTQYF. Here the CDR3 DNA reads TGTGCCAGCAGCTTCACTAGCGGGGGGCACACAGATACGCAGTATTTT.

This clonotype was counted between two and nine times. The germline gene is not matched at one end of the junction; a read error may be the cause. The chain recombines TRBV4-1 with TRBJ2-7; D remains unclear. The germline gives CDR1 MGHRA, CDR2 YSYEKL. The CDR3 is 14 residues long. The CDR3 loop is CASSQDPLEYEQYF. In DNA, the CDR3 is TGTGCCAGCAGCCAAGATCCGTTGGAGTACGAGCAGTACTTC.

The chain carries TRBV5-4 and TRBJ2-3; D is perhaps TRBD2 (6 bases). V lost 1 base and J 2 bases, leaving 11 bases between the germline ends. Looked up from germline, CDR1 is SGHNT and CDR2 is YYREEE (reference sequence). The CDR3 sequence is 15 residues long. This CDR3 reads CASSLYWGDTDTQYF. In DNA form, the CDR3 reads TGTGCCAGCAGCTTGTATTGGGGGGACACAGATACGCAGTATTTT.

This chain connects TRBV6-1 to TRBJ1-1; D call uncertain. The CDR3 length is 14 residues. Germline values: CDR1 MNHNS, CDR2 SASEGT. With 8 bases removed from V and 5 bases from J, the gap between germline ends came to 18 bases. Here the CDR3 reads CASLRNDRRTEAFF. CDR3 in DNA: TGTGCCAGCCTCCGGAACGATCGGAGGACTGAAGCTTTCTTT.

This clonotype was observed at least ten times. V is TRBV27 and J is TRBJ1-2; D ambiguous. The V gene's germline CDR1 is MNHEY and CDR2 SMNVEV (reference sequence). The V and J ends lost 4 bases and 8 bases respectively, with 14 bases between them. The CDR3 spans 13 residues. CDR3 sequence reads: CASSYGGSEGYTF. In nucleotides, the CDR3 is TGTGCCAGCAGTTATGGCGGCTCTGAGGGCTACACCTTC.

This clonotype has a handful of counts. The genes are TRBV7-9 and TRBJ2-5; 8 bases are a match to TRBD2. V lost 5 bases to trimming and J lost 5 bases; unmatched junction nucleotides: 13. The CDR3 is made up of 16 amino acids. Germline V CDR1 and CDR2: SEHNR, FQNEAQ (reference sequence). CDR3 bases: TGTGCCAGCAGCCCTACTAGCGGAAGCATGTGGGAGACCCAGTACTTC. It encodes CASSPTSGSMWETQYF.

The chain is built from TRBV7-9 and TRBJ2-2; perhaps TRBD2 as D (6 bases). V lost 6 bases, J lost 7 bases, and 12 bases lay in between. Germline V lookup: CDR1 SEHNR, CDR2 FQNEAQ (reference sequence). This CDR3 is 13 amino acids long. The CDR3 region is CASRDPGSGELFF. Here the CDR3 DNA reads TGTGCCAGCAGGGATCCCGGGAGCGGGGAGCTGTTTTTT.

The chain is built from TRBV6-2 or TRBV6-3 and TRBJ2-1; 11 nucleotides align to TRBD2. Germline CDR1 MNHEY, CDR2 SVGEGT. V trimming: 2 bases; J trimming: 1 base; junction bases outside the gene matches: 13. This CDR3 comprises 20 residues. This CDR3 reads CASSYLPGGLAGGSYNEQFF. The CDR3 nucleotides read TGTGCCAGCAGTTACCTCCCGGGAGGGCTAGCGGGGGGATCCTACAATGAGCAGTTCTTC.

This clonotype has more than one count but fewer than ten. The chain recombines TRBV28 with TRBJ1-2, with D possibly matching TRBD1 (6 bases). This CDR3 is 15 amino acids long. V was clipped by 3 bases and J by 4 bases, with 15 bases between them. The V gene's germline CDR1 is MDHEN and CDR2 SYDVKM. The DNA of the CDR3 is TGTGCCAGCAGTTTGAGGCCAGGGGATACCTATGGCTACACCTTC. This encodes CASSLRPGDTYGYTF.

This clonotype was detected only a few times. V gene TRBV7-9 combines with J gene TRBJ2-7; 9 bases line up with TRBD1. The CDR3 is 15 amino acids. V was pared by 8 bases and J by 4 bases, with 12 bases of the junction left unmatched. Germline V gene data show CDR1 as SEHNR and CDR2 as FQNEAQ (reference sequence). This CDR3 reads CASSPPDRGWYEQYF. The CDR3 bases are TGTGCCAGCTCCCCCCCGGACAGGGGTTGGTACGAGCAGTACTTC.

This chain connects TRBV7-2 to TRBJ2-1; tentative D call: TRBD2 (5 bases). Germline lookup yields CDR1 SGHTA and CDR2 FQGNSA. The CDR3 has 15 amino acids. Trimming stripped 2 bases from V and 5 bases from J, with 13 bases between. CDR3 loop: CASSLWARRDNEQFF. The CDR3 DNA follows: TGTGCCAGCAGCTTATGGGCTAGGCGGGACAATGAGCAGTTCTTC.

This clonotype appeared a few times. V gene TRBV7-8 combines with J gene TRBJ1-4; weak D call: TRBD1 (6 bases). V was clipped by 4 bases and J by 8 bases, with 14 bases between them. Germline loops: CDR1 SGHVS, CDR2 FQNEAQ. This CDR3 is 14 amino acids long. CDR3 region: CASSSRQAREKLFF. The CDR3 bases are TGTGCCAGCAGCTCACGACAGGCACGAGAAAAACTGTTTTTT.

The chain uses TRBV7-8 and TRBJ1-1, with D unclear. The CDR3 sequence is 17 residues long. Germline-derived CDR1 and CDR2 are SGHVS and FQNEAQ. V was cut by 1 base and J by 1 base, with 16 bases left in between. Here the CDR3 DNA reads TGTGCCAGCAGCTTAGAGTTTCCAGAAATACAGAACACTGAAGCTTTCTTT. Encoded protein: CASSLEFPEIQNTEAFF.

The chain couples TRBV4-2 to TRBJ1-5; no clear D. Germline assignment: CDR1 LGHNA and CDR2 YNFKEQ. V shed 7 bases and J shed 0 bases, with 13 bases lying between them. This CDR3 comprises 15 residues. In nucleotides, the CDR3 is TGTGCCAGCAAATATGAACAGTATAGCAATCAGCCCCAGCATTTT. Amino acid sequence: CASKYEQYSNQPQHF.

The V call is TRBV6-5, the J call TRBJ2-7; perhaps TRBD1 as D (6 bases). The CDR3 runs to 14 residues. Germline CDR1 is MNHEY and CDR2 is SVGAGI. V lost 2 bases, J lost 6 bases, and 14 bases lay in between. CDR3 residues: CASSYVGGRGEQYF. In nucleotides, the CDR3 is TGTGCCAGCAGTTACGTAGGGGGAAGGGGCGAGCAGTACTTC.

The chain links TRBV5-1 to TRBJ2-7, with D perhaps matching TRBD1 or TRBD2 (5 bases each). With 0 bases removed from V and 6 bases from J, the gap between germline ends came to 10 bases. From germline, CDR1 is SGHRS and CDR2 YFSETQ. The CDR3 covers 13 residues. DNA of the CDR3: TGCGCCAGCAGCTTGGCCTGGGGGTCCGAGCAGTACTTC. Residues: CASSLAWGSEQYF.

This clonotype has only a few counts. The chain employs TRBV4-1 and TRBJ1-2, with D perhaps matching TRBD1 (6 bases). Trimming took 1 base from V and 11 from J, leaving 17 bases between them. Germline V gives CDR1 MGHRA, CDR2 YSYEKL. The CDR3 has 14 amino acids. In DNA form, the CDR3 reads TGCGCCAGCAGCCAAGCGGACAGCATAGCGAGGTACACCTTC. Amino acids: CASSQADSIARYTF.

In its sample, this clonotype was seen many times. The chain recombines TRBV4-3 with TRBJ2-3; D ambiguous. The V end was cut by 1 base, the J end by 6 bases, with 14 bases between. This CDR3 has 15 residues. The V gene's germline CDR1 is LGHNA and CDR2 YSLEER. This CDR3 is CASSQGILIRDTQYF. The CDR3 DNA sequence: TGCGCCAGCAGCCAAGGGATCCTCATTCGGGATACGCAGTATTTT.

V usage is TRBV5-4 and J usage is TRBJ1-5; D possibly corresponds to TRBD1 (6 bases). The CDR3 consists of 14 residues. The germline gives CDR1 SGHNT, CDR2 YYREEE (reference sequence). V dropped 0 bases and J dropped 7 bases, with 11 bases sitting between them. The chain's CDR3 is CASSLGGPEQPQHF. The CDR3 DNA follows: TGTGCCAGCAGCTTGGGGGGGCCCGAACAGCCCCAGCATTTT.

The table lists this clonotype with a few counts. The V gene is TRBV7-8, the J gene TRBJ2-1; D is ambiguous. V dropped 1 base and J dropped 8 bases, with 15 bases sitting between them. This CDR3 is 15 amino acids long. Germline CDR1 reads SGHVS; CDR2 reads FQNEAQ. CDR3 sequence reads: CASSLETWKGDEQFF. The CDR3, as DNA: TGTGCCAGCAGCTTAGAAACATGGAAAGGCGATGAGCAGTTCTTC.

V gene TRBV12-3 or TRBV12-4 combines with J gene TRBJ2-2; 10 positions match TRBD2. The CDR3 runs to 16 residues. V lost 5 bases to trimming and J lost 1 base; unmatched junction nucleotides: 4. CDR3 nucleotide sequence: TGTGCCAGCAGTATGGGACTAGCGCTGAACACCGGGGAGCTGTTTTTT. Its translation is CASSMGLALNTGELFF.

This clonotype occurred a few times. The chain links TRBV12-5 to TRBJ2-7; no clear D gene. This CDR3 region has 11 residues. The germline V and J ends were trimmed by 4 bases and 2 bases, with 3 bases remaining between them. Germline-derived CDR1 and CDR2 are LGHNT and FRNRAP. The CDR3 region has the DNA TGTGCTAGTGGTTCCCCCTACGAGCAGTACTTC. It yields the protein CASGSPYEQYF.

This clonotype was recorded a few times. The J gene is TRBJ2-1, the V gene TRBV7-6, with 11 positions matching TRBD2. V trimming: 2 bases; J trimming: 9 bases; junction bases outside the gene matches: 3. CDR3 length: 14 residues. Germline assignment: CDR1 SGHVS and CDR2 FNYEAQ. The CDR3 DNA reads TGTGCCAGCAGCTTAAGACTAGCGGGGTTTGAGCAGTTCTTC. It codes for CASSLRLAGFEQFF.

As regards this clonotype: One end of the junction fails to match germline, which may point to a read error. The CDR3 nucleotides read TGTGCCAGCAGCTTAGCCTCGCGGGACAGGGGCTACGATGAGCAGTTCTTC. This sequence encodes CASSLASRDRGYDEQFF. This rearrangement joins TRBV11-2 to TRBJ2-1; 10 nucleotides agree with TRBD1. Germline V gives CDR1 SGHAT, CDR2 FQNNGV. CDR3 size: 17 residues.

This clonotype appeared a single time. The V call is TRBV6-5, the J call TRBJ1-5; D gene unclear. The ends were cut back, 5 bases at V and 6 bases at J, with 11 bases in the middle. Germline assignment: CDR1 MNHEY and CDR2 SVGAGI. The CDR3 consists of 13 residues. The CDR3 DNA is TGTGCCAGCAGTAAAGGGCCCATTCAGCCCCAGCATTTT. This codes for CASSKGPIQPQHF.

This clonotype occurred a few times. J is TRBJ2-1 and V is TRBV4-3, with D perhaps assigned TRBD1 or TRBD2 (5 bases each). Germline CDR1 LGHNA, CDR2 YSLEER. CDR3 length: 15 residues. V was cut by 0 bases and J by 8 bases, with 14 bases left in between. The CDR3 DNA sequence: TGCGCCAGCAGCCAAGACGGGACCCGGGCGTATGAGCAGTTCTTC. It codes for CASSQDGTRAYEQFF.

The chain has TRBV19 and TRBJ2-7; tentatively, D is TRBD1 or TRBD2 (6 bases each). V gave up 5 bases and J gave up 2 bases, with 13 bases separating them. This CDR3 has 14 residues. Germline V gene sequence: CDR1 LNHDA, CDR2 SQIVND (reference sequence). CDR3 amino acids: CASSARDTTYEQYF. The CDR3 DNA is TGTGCCAGTAGTGCGCGGGACACCACCTACGAGCAGTACTTC.

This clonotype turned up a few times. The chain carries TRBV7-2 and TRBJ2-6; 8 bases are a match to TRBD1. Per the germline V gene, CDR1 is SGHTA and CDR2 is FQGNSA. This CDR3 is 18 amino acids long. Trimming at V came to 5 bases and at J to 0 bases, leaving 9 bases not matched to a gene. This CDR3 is CASSLRDRTFSGANVLTF. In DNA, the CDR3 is TGTGCCAGCAGCCTCCGGGACAGGACTTTCTCTGGGGCCAACGTCCTGACTTTC.

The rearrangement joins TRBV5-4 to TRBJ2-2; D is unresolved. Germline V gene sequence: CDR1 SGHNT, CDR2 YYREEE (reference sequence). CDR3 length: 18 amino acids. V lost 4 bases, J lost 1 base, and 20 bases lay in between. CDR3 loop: CASSEKGSLNLNTGELFF. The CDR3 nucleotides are TGTGCCAGCAGCGAGAAGGGTAGCCTCAACTTGAACACCGGGGAGCTGTTTTTT.

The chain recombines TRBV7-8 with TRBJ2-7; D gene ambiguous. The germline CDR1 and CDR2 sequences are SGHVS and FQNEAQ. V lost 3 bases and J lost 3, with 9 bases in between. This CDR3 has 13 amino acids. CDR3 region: CASSLVGFYEQYF. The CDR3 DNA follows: TGTGCCAGCAGCTTGGTCGGTTTCTACGAGCAGTACTTC.

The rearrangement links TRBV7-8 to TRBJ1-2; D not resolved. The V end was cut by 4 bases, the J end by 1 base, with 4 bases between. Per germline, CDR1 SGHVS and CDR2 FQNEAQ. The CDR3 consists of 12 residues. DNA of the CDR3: TGTGCCAGCAGCTCCGTTAACTATGGCTACACCTTC. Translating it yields CASSSVNYGYTF.